The 32 T cell receptor beta chains below all came from one sample that was sequenced in a study of blood T cell repertoires in COVID-19. Only in-frame clones appear in the TCRdb table, and some are missing; sequencing was by immunoSEQ multiplex PCR. The sample yields under 250,000 clones, about 89% seen once. The sequenced sample consisted of peripheral blood. The receptors originated from a woman between 55 and 75 years old who had recovered from COVID-19.

V usage is TRBV7-3 and J usage is TRBJ1-5; D not certain. The CDR3 is 13 residues long. Germline loops: CDR1 SGHTA, CDR2 FQGTGA. Trimming stripped 5 bases from V and 4 bases from J, with 9 bases between. The CDR3 nucleotides are TGTGCCAGCAGCCTCGACGGGAATCAGCCCCAGCATTTT. This encodes CASSLDGNQPQHF.

The chain uses TRBV5-4 and TRBJ2-3, with 8 nucleotides matching TRBD2. J was trimmed by 6 bases and V by 2 bases; bases with no gene match: 11. Looked up from germline, CDR1 is SGHNT and CDR2 is YYREEE (reference sequence). The CDR3 covers 16 residues. The CDR3 nucleotides are TGTGCCAGCAGCTTTTCGGTGGGTACGGGAGGGGATACGCAGTATTTT. Residues: CASSFSVGTGGDTQYF. The full variable domain, its missing parts supplied by reference TRBV5-4 and TRBJ2-3, is ETGVTQSPTHLIKTRGQQVTLRCSSQSGHNTVSWYQQALGQGPQFIFQYYREEENGRGNFPPRFSGLQFPNYSSELNVNALELDDSALYLCASSFSVGTGGDTQYFGPGTRLTVL.

V usage is TRBV5-1 and J usage is TRBJ1-6; 9 bases fit TRBD1. Trimming cost V 2 bases and J 9 bases; bases outside gene matches: 6. Germline V gene sequence: CDR1 SGHRS, CDR2 YFSETQ. CDR3 length: 15 amino acids. In DNA, the CDR3 is TGCGCCAGCAGCTTCGGGACAGGGAAGAGTTCACCCCTCCACTTT. Translation gives CASSFGTGKSSPLHF.

This chain connects TRBV2 to TRBJ1-1, with no clear D. V gave up 7 bases and J gave up 4 bases, with 7 bases separating them. In germline, CDR1 is SNHLY, CDR2 FYNNEI. The CDR3 has 11 residues. The CDR3 is CASTVFTEAFF. DNA for the CDR3: TGTGCCAGCACGGTTTTCACTGAAGCTTTCTTT.

In this sample, this clone turned up once. This sequence joins TRBV3-1 (or the pseudogene TRBV3-2) and TRBJ2-3; 7 bases fit TRBD1. CDR1 is LGHDT, CDR2 YNNKEL, per germline (reference sequence). V trimming: 4 bases; J trimming: 6 bases; junction bases outside the gene matches: 4. This CDR3 has 13 residues. The CDR3: CASSRTGADTQYF. The CDR3 coding sequence is TGTGCCAGCAGCCGAACAGGGGCTGATACGCAGTATTTT.

The chain uses TRBV1 and TRBJ2-7; the table's D gene call, TRBD2, was not cross checked with the DNA. TRBV1 counts as a pseudogene. There are 16 residues in the CDR3. The DNA for the CDR3 is TGCACCAGCAGCCACCCCCCCCGTGAGAGGTGTTACGAGCAGTACTTC. It specifies CTSSHPPRERCYEQYF.

The rearrangement joins TRBV3-1 (or the pseudogene TRBV3-2) to TRBJ1-2; perhaps TRBD1 as D (6 bases). The V and J ends lost 4 bases and 8 bases respectively, with 20 bases between them. This CDR3 has 15 residues. Germline V gene sequence: CDR1 LGHDT, CDR2 YNNKEL (reference sequence). DNA of the CDR3: TGTGCCAGCAGCCTTGCAGGCTTTCCAGGGGACGGCTACACCTTC. Its translation is CASSLAGFPGDGYTF.

The chain combines TRBV5-4 with TRBJ1-1, with 9 bases fitting TRBD1. The CDR3 length is 14 residues. V lost 5 bases to trimming and J lost 6 bases; unmatched junction nucleotides: 8. The V gene's germline CDR1 is SGHNT and CDR2 YYREEE (reference sequence). The CDR3 DNA sequence: TGTGCCAGCAGGTTAACAGGGGGCGTCGCTGAAGCTTTCTTT. The encoded protein is CASRLTGGVAEAFF.

The chain is built from TRBV27 and TRBJ1-4; no reliable D call. The germline gives CDR1 MNHEY, CDR2 SMNVEV (reference sequence). The V end lost 6 bases, the J end lost 7 bases, and 15 bases lay between the germline ends. This CDR3 has 14 amino acids. The CDR3 sequence: CASSPEVSLEKLFF. The CDR3 nucleotides read TGTGCCAGCAGCCCCGAGGTCTCCCTTGAAAAACTGTTTTTT. The entire variable domain, with the rest obtained from reference TRBV27 and TRBJ1-4, is as follows: EAQVTQNPRYLITVTGKKLTVTCSQNMNHEYMSWYRQDPGLGLRQIYYSMNVEVTDKGDVPEGYKVSRKEKRNFPLILESPSPNQTSLYFCASSPEVSLEKLFFGSGTQLSVL.

A single count supports this clone. The chain is built from TRBV7-2 and TRBJ1-2; D call uncertain. The germline V gene encodes CDR1 SGHTA and CDR2 FQGNSA. This CDR3 contains 17 residues. Trimming left V 2 bases short and J 0 bases short, with 16 bases between. The CDR3 sequence: CASSLTPRGVTNYGYTF. The CDR3 nucleotides read TGTGCCAGCAGCTTAACCCCCCGTGGAGTAACTAACTATGGCTACACCTTC.

This clone has only one observation. The rearrangement joins TRBV7-2 to TRBJ2-2, with a tentative D call TRBD1 (6 bases). Per germline, CDR1 SGHTA and CDR2 FQGNSA. V was cut by 5 bases and J by 7 bases, with 20 bases left in between. This CDR3 has 16 residues. CDR3 in amino acids: CASSEYRGGLGGELFF. The DNA of the CDR3 is TGTGCCAGCAGCGAGTACCGTGGGGGCCTGGGCGGGGAGCTGTTTTTT.

This clone was recorded only once. The V gene is TRBV7-2, the J gene TRBJ2-1; 14 nucleotides agree with TRBD2. Per the germline V gene, CDR1 is SGHTA and CDR2 is FQGNSA. V shed 5 bases, J shed 9 bases, and the junction held 6 bases outside the gene matches. This CDR3 has 15 residues. The CDR3 sequence: CASSPRLAGGREQFF. The CDR3 coding sequence is TGTGCCAGCAGCCCGCGACTAGCGGGGGGGCGTGAGCAGTTCTTC.

The V call is TRBV2, the J call TRBJ2-1; 9 bases match TRBD1. Germline CDR1 SNHLY, CDR2 FYNNEI. V dropped 7 bases and J dropped 7; count of bases not matched to a gene: 5. The CDR3 loop spans 13 amino acids. The CDR3 reads CASTGTGWNEQFF. The DNA for the CDR3 is TGTGCCAGCACAGGGACAGGGTGGAATGAGCAGTTCTTC.

The chain recombines TRBV11-3 with TRBJ1-6; D unclear. The CDR3 runs 14 residues. Germline assignment: CDR1 SGHNT and CDR2 YENEEA. V lost 0 bases to trimming and J lost 7 bases, with 7 bases between them. CDR3 sequence (DNA): TGTGCCAGCAGCTTAGATCGAGGAAATTCACCCCTCCACTTT. It encodes CASSLDRGNSPLHF.

This CDR3 is CASSYPYGELFF. The CDR3 coding sequence is TGTGCCAGCAGTTACCCGTACGGGGAGCTGTTTTTT. The chain combines TRBV6-5 with TRBJ2-2; D not certain. The V and J ends lost 2 bases and 7 bases respectively, with 5 bases between them. Germline V lookup: CDR1 MNHEY, CDR2 SVGAGI. This CDR3 is 12 amino acids long.

The chain carries TRBV24-1 and TRBJ1-2, with a tentative D call TRBD1 (6 bases). V was pared by 0 bases and J by 6 bases, with 10 bases between. The germline CDR1 and CDR2 sequences are KGHDR and SFDVKD. This CDR3 is built from 14 residues. The CDR3: CATSDLTGLDGYTF. In nucleotides, the CDR3 is TGTGCCACCAGTGATTTGACAGGGTTGGATGGCTACACCTTC.

The V and J genes are TRBV18 and TRBJ1-1, with unresolved D. Trimming took 4 bases from V and 4 from J, leaving 16 bases between them. This CDR3 is built from 15 residues. Germline V gives CDR1 KGHSH, CDR2 LQKENI. CDR3 nucleotides: TGTGCCAGCTCACTTCTCCTCCCAGGCAGCACTGAAGCTTTCTTT. This sequence encodes CASSLLLPGSTEAFF.

The V gene is TRBV18, the J gene TRBJ2-7; 8 positions match TRBD1. There are 15 residues in the CDR3. Trimming at V came to 5 bases and at J to 3 bases, leaving 9 bases not matched to a gene. Germline V gives CDR1 KGHSH, CDR2 LQKENI. CDR3 loop: CASSIDRGLGYEQYF. CDR3 DNA: TGTGCCAGCTCAATCGACAGGGGCCTGGGCTACGAGCAGTACTTC. Filled out from reference TRBV18 and TRBJ2-7, the complete variable domain reads NAGVMQNPRHLVRRRGQEARLRCSPMKGHSHVYWYRQLPEEGLKFMVYLQKENIIDESGMPKERFSAEFPKEGPSILRIQQVVRGDSAAYFCASSIDRGLGYEQYFGPGTRLTVT.

The rearrangement joins TRBV7-9 to TRBJ2-7; tentatively, D is TRBD1 (6 bases). The CDR3 length is 14 residues. The germline V gene encodes CDR1 SEHNR and CDR2 FQNEAQ (reference sequence). The V gene lost 1 base and the J gene lost 2 bases, with 9 bases spanning the gap. The DNA for the CDR3 is TGTGCCAGCAGCTTAGGAGGGGGAACCTACGAGCAGTACTTC. Translation gives CASSLGGGTYEQYF.

The chain has TRBV29-1 and TRBJ2-7, with 8 positions matching TRBD1. The J segment lost 3 bases and the V segment lost 6 bases, leaving 7 bases of the junction unmatched. This CDR3 has 13 residues. The V gene's germline CDR1 is SQVTM and CDR2 ANQGSEA. In DNA form, the CDR3 reads TGCAGCGTCCCGGGACAGGCAAACTACGAGCAGTACTTC. Translating gives CSVPGQANYEQYF.

This chain connects TRBV12-3 or TRBV12-4 to TRBJ2-1, with a possible D match to TRBD2 (5 bases). This CDR3 is 12 amino acids long. V was trimmed by 3 bases and J by 10 bases, leaving 10 bases between them. This CDR3 reads CASSLYRGEQFF. The DNA for the CDR3 is TGTGCCAGCAGTTTGTACAGAGGGGAGCAGTTCTTC.

The CDR3 nucleotides read TGTGCCAGCAGTTTCGGAGGGGAGTATGGCTACACCTTC. Translating it yields CASSFGGEYGYTF. V and J are TRBV28 and TRBJ1-2; possibly TRBD1 for D (5 bases). V lost 3 bases to trimming and J lost 5 bases, with 10 bases between them. The CDR3 has 13 residues. Germline V gene lookup returns CDR1 MDHEN and CDR2 SYDVKM.

V and J are TRBV24-1 and TRBJ2-7; no definite D call. This CDR3 comprises 12 residues. Germline V gene lookup returns CDR1 KGHDR and CDR2 SFDVKD. Trimming pared 5 bases from V and 2 bases from J, leaving 6 bases between. CDR3 sequence: CATSGETYEQYF. In DNA form, the CDR3 reads TGTGCCACCAGTGGTGAGACCTACGAGCAGTACTTC.

This chain uses TRBV5-8 with TRBJ2-2; D not certain. Germline CDR1 and CDR2: SGHTS and YDEGEE. The CDR3 sequence is 13 residues long. V lost 1 base and J lost 2, with 3 bases in between. CDR3 bases: TGTGCCAGCAGCTTGCTAAACACCGGGGAGCTGTTTTTT. It specifies CASSLLNTGELFF.

V gene TRBV7-3 combines with J gene TRBJ2-5; D may be TRBD2 (5 bases). Germline-derived CDR1 and CDR2 are SGHTA and FQGTGA. The CDR3 extends over 13 amino acids. Trimming cost V 4 bases and J 5 bases, with 11 bases left between them. The CDR3 loop is CASSSQERETQYF. For the CDR3, the DNA is TGTGCCAGCAGCTCACAAGAGCGGGAGACCCAGTACTTC.

V is TRBV19 and J is TRBJ1-3; tentative D call: TRBD1 (5 bases). This CDR3 has 16 amino acids. Trimming shortened V by 2 bases and J by 7 bases, and 18 bases separated the two germline ends. CDR1 and CDR2 (germline): LNHDA, SQIVND (reference sequence). In nucleotides, the CDR3 is TGTGCCAGTAGTATACGGCCCTGGGGGGGTCGGAACACCATATATTTT. Protein: CASSIRPWGGRNTIYF.

In its sample, this clone was seen a few times. The chain has TRBV14 and TRBJ2-2; no clear D. Between the trimmed V and J ends, which lost 2 bases and 9 bases, there was a span of 4 bases. Germline lookup yields CDR1 SGHDN and CDR2 FVKESK. CDR3 length: 11 amino acids. The CDR3 loop is CASSQTRELFF. The DNA of the CDR3 is TGTGCCAGCAGCCAAACTCGGGAGCTGTTTTTT.

This clone has more than one count but fewer than ten. The J gene is TRBJ1-6, the V gene TRBV19; no definite D call. This CDR3 comprises 16 residues. V was clipped by 0 bases and J by 0 bases, with 6 bases between them. Germline values: CDR1 LNHDA, CDR2 SQIVND (reference sequence). Here the CDR3 DNA reads TGTGCCAGTAGTATAGATCACGGCTCCTATAATTCACCCCTCCACTTT. It is translated as CASSIDHGSYNSPLHF.

The V gene is TRBV28, the J gene TRBJ2-7; 7 nucleotides align to TRBD1. Germline V lookup: CDR1 MDHEN, CDR2 SYDVKM. The CDR3 is 14 residues long. V shed 3 bases and J 4 bases; nucleotides not matched to a gene: 6. CDR3 region: CASSLGTVRYEQYF. For the CDR3, the DNA is TGTGCCAGCAGTTTGGGGACAGTGCGGTACGAGCAGTACTTC. Full variable domain (missing parts from reference TRBV28 and TRBJ2-7): DVKVTQSSRYLVKRTGEKVFLECVQDMDHENMFWYRQDPGLGLRLIYFSYDVKMKEKGDIPEGYSVSREKKERFSLILESASTNQTSMYLCASSLGTVRYEQYFGPGTRLTVT.

The chain uses TRBV7-2 and TRBJ2-5, with 15 bases matching TRBD2. The CDR3 length is 16 residues. V shed 5 bases, J shed 5 bases, and the junction held 6 bases outside the gene matches. Germline lookup yields CDR1 SGHTA and CDR2 FQGNSA. Here the CDR3 DNA reads TGTGCCAGCAGCCGGACTAGCGGGGGGGCCGTGGAGACCCAGTACTTC. This codes for CASSRTSGGAVETQYF.

V is TRBV19 and J is TRBJ1-5; TRBD1 aligns across 7 bases. This CDR3 region has 15 residues. J lost 3 bases, V lost 5 bases, and 7 bases had no gene match. Germline-derived CDR1 and CDR2 are LNHDA and SQIVND (reference sequence). The CDR3 loop reads CASSPIGGNNQPQHF. The CDR3 region has the DNA TGTGCCAGTAGTCCCATAGGGGGCAACAATCAGCCCCAGCATTTT.

V and J are TRBV6-2 or TRBV6-3 and TRBJ2-2, with 8 bases identical to TRBD2. The junction had 5 bases not matched to a gene; V was cut back by 7 bases and J by 7 bases. The CDR3 sequence is 13 residues long. Per germline, CDR1 MNHEY and CDR2 SVGEGT. Here the CDR3 DNA reads TGTGCCAGCAACCCGGGAGGGGTCGGGGAGCTGTTTTTT. This sequence encodes CASNPGGVGELFF.